The T cell receptor (beta chain) described here comes from a study of T cells in localized non-small cell lung cancer. General study results and limits: Uninvolved neighboring lung showed the greatest T cell clonality, exceeding tumor.

Trimming stripped 5 bases from V and 5 bases from J, with 15 bases between. The CDR3 totals 15 residues. Germline values: CDR1 SGHAT, CDR2 FQDESV (reference sequence). Measured with immunoSEQ multiplex PCR; TCRdb has only the in-frame clones, and not every one. The sample carries about 24,000 clones, more than 70% recorded once. In the case of this clone: What it binds is not known.

This TCR was sampled from a woman between 40 and 69 years old with stage III lung adenocarcinoma. V gene TRBV11-1 combines with J gene TRBJ2-2, with unresolved D. The sequencing here drew on peripheral blood mononuclear cells, taken before any cancer treatment. CDR3 coding DNA: TGTGCCAGCAGCCGAGTTAGGTTCGAGACCGGGGAGCTGTTTTTT. Translation gives CASSRVRFETGELFF.